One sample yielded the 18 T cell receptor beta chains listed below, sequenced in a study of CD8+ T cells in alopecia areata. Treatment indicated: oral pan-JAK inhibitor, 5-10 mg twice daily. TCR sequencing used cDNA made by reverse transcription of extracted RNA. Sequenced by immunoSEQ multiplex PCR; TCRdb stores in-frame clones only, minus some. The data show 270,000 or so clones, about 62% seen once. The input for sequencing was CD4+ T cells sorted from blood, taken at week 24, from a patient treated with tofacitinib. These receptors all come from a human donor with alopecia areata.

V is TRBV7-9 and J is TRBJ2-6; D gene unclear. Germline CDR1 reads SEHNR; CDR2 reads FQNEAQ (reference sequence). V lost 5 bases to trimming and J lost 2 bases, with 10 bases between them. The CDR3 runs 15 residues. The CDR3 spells CASSPVIPGANVLTF. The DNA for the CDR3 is TGTGCCAGCAGCCCAGTCATCCCTGGGGCCAACGTCCTGACTTTC.

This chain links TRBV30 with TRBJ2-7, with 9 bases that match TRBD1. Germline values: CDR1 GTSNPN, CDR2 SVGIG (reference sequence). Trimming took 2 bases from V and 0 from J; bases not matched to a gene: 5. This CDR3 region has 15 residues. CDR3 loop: CAWSPDRGISYEQYF. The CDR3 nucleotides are TGTGCCTGGAGTCCGGACAGGGGAATCTCCTACGAGCAGTACTTC.

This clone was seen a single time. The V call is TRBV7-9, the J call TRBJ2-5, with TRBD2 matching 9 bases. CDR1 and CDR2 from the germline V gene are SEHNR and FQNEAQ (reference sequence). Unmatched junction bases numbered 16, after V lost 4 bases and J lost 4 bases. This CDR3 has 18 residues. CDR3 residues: CASSYVAGALGAAETQYF. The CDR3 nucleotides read TGTGCCAGCAGCTACGTAGCGGGGGCCCTGGGGGCTGCAGAGACCCAGTACTTC.

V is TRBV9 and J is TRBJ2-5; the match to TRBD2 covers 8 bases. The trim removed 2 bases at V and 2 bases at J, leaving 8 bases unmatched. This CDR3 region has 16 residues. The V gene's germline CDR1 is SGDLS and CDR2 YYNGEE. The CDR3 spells CASSVSGGGLQETQYF. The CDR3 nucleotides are TGTGCCAGCAGCGTTTCAGGCGGGGGGCTACAAGAGACCCAGTACTTC. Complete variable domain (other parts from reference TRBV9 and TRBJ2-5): DSGVTQTPKHLITATGQRVTLRCSPRSGDLSVYWYQQSLDQGLQFLIQYYNGEERAKGNILERFSAQQFPDLHSELNLSSLELGDSALYFCASSVSGGGLQETQYFGPGTRLLVL.

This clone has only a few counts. CDR3 loop: CASSLAFAGGTQYF. The CDR3 coding sequence is TGCGCCAGCAGCTTGGCGTTCGCGGGGGGGACGCAGTATTTT. This chain joins TRBV5-1 and TRBJ2-3, with 9 bases aligning to TRBD2. The J segment lost 9 bases and the V segment lost 0 bases, leaving 5 bases of the junction unmatched. Germline V gene sequence: CDR1 SGHRS, CDR2 YFSETQ. The CDR3 sequence is 14 residues long.

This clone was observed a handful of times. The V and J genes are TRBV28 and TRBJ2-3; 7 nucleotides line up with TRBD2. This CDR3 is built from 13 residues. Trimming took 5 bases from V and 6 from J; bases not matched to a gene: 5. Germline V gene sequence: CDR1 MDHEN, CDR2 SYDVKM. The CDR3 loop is CASSGLVSDTQYF. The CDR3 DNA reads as TGTGCCAGCAGTGGACTAGTATCGGATACGCAGTATTTT. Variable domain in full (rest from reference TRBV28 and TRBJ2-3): DVKVTQSSRYLVKRTGEKVFLECVQDMDHENMFWYRQDPGLGLRLIYFSYDVKMKEKGDIPEGYSVSREKKERFSLILESASTNQTSMYLCASSGLVSDTQYFGPGTRLTVL.

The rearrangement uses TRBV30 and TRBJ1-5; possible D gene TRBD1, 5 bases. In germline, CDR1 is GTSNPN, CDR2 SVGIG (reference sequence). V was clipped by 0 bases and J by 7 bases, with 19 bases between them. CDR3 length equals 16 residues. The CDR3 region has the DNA TGTGCCTGGAGTGTAAGGAGAGGGCAGGGAGGGCAGCCCCAGCATTTT. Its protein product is CAWSVRRGQGGQPQHF.

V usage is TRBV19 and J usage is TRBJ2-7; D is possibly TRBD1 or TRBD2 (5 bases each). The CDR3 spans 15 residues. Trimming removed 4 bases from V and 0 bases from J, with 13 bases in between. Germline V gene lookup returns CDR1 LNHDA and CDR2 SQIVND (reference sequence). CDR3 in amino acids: CASSRGTPPSYEQYF. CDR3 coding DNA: TGTGCCAGTAGTAGAGGGACCCCACCCTCCTACGAGCAGTACTTC.

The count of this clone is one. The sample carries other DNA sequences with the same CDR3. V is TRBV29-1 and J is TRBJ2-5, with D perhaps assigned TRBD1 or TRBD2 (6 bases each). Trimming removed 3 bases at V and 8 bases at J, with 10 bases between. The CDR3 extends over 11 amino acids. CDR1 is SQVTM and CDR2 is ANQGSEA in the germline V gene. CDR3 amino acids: CSVERGETQYF. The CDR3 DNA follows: TGCAGCGTTGAGAGGGGGGAAACCCAGTACTTC.

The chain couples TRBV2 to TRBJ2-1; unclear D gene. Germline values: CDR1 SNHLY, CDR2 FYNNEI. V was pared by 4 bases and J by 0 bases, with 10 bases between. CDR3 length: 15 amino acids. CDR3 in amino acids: CASSGGLSSYNEQFF. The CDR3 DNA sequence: TGTGCCAGCAGTGGAGGCTTGAGCTCCTACAATGAGCAGTTCTTC. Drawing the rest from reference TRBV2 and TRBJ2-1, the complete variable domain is EPEVTQTPSHQVTQMGQEVILRCVPISNHLYFYWYRQILGQKVEFLVSFYNNEISEKSEIFDDQFSVERPDGSNFTLKIRSTKLEDSAMYFCASSGGLSSYNEQFFGPGTRLTVL.

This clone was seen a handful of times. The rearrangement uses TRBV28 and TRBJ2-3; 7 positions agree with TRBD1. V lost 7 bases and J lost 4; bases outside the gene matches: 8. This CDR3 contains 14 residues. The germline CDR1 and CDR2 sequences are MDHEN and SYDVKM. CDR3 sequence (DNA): TGTGCCAGCACGAGGCAGGGGGTTGCAGATACGCAGTATTTT. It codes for CASTRQGVADTQYF.

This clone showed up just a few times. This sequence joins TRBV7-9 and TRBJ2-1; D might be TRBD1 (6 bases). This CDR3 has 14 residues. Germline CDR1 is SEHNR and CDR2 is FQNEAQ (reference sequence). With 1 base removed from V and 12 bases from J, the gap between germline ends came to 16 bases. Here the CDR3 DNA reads TGTGCCAGCAGCTTAGGATATGTGGACAGTGGGCAGTTCTTC. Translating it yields CASSLGYVDSGQFF.

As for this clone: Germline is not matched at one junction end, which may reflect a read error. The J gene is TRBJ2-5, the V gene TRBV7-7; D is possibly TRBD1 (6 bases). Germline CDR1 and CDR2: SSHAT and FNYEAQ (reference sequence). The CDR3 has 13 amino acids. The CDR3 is CASSKDSIETQYF. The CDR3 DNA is TGTGCTAGCAGCAAGGACAGTATAGAGACCCAGTACTTC.

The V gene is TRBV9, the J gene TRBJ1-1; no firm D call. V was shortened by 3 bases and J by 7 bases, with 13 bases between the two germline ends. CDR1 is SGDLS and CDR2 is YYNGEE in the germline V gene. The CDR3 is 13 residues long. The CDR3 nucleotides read TGTGCCAGCAGCGAGCTTGGCGGGAATGAAGCTTTCTTT. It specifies CASSELGGNEAFF. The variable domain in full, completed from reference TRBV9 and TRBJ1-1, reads DSGVTQTPKHLITATGQRVTLRCSPRSGDLSVYWYQQSLDQGLQFLIQYYNGEERAKGNILERFSAQQFPDLHSELNLSSLELGDSALYFCASSELGGNEAFFGQGTRLTVV.

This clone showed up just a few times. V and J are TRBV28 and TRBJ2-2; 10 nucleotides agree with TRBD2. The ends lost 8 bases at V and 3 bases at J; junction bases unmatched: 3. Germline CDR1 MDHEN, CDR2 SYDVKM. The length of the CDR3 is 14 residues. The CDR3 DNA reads TGTGCCAGCCTAGCGGGGGTTGACACCGGGGAGCTGTTTTTT. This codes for CASLAGVDTGELFF. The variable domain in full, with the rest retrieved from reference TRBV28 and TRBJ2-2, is DVKVTQSSRYLVKRTGEKVFLECVQDMDHENMFWYRQDPGLGLRLIYFSYDVKMKEKGDIPEGYSVSREKKERFSLILESASTNQTSMYLCASLAGVDTGELFFGEGSRLTVL.

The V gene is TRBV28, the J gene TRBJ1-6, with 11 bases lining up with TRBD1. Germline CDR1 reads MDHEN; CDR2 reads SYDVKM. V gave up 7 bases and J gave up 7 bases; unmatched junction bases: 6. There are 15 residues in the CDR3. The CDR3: CASIGQGASNSPLHF. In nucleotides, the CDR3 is TGTGCCAGCATTGGACAGGGGGCGTCGAATTCACCCCTCCACTTT.

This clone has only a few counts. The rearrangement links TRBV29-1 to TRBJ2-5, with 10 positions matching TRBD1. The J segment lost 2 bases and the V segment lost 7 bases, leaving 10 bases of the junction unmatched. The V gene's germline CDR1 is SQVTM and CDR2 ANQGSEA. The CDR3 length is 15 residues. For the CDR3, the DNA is TGCAGCGCTAATCCAGGGACAGGGGTACAAGAGACCCAGTACTTC. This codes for CSANPGTGVQETQYF.

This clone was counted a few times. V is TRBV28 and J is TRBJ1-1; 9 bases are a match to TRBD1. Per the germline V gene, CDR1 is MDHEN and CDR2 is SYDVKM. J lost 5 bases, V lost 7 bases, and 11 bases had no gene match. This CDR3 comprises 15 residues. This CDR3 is CASTPGDRGKTEAFF. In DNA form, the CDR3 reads TGTGCCAGCACCCCTGGAGACAGGGGGAAAACTGAAGCTTTCTTT. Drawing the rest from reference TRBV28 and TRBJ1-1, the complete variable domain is DVKVTQSSRYLVKRTGEKVFLECVQDMDHENMFWYRQDPGLGLRLIYFSYDVKMKEKGDIPEGYSVSREKKERFSLILESASTNQTSMYLCASTPGDRGKTEAFFGQGTRLTVV.